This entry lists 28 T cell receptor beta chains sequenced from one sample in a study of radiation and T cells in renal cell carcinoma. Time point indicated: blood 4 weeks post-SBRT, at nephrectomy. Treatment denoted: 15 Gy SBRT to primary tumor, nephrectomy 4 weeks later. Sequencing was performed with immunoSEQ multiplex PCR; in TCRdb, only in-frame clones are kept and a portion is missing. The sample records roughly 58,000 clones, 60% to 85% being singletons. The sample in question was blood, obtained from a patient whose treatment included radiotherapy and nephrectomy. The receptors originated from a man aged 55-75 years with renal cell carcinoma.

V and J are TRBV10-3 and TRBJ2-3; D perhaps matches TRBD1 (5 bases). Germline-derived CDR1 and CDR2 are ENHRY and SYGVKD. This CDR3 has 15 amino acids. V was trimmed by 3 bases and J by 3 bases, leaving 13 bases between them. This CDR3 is CAISEKGKGTDTQYF. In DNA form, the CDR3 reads TGTGCCATCAGTGAAAAGGGGAAGGGAACAGATACGCAGTATTTT.

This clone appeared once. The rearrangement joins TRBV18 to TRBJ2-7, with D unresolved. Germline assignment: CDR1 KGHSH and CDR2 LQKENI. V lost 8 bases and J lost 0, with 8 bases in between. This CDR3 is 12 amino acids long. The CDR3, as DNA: TGTGCCAGCGCTTCCAGCTCCTACGAGCAGTACGTC. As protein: CASASSSYEQYV.

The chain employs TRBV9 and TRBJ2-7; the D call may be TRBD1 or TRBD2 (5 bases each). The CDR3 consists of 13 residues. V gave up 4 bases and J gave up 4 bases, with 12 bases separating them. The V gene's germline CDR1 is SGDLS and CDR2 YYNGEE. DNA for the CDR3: TGTGCCAGCAGCCCCGAGGGGAAGTACGAGCAGTACTTC. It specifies CASSPEGKYEQYF.

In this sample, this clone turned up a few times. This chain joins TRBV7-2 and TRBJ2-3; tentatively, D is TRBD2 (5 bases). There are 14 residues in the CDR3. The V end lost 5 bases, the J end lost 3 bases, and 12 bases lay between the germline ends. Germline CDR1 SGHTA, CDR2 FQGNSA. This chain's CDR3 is CASSPSGVTDTQYF. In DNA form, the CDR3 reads TGTGCCAGCAGCCCCAGCGGAGTTACAGATACGCAGTATTTT.

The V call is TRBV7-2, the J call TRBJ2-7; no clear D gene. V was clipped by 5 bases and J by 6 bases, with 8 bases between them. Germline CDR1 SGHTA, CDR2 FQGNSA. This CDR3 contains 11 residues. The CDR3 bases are TGTACCAGCAGCGCTCGAGTCGAGCAGTACGTC. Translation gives CTSSARVEQYV.

CDR3: CASSLVGGRTEAFF. CDR3 nucleotides: TGTGCCAGCAGCTTGGTGGGGGGAAGAACTGAAGCTTTCTTT. The genes are TRBV5-6 and TRBJ1-1, with D possibly matching TRBD1 (5 bases). Germline values: CDR1 SGHDT, CDR2 YYEEEE. The CDR3 has 14 amino acids. V was trimmed by 0 bases and J by 5 bases, leaving 11 bases between them.

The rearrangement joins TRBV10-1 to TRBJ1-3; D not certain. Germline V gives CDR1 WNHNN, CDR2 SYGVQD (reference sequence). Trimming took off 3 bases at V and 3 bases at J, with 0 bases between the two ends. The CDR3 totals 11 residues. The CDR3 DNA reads TGCGCCAGCAGTGATGGAAACACCATATATTTT. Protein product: CASSDGNTIYF.

This CDR3 is CASRPDGLGPQHF. The CDR3 coding sequence is TGTGCCAGCAGACCCGACGGCCTGGGGCCCCAGCATTTT. This rearrangement joins TRBV2 to TRBJ1-5; D ambiguous. The ends were cut back, 6 bases at V and 9 bases at J, with 15 bases in the middle. CDR1 is SNHLY, CDR2 FYNNEI, per germline. This CDR3 is built from 13 residues.

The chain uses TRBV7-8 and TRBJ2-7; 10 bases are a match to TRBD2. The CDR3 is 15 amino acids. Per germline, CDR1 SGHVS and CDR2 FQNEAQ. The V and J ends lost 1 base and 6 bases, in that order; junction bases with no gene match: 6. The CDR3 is CASSLDPSGRGEQYV. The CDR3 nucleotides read TGTGCCAGCAGCTTAGACCCTAGCGGGAGAGGCGAGCAGTACGTC.

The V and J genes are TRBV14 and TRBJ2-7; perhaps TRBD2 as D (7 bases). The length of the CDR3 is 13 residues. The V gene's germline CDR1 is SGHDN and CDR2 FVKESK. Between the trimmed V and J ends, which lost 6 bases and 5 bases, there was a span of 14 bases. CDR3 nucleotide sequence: TGTGCCAGCAGAGGGGGACTACCCGACGAGCAGTACTTC. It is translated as CASRGGLPDEQYF. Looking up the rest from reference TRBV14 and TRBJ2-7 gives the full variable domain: EAGVTQFPSHSVIEKGQTVTLRCDPISGHDNLYWYRRVMGKEIKFLLHFVKESKQDESGMPNNRFLAERTGGTYSTLKVQPAELEDSGVYFCASRGGLPDEQYFGPGTRLTVT.

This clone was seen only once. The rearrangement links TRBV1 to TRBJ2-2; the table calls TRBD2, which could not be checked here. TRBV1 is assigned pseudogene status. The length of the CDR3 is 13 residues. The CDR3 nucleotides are TGCACCAGCAGGCAACTAAACACCGGGGAGCTGTTTTTT. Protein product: CTSRQLNTGELFF.

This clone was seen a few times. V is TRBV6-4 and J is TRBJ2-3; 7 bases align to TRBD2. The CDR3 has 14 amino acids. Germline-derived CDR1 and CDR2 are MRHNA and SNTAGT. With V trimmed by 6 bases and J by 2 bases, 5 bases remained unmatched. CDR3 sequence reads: CASREAGATDTQYF. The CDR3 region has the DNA TGTGCCAGCAGAGAGGCGGGAGCCACAGATACGCAGTATTTT.

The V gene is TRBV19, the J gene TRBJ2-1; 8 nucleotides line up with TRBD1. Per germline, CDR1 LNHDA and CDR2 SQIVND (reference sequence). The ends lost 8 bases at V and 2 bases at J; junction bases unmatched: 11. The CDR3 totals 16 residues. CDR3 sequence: CASADPTGAPYNEQFF. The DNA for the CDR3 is TGTGCCAGTGCCGATCCGACAGGGGCGCCCTACAATGAGCAGTTCTTC.

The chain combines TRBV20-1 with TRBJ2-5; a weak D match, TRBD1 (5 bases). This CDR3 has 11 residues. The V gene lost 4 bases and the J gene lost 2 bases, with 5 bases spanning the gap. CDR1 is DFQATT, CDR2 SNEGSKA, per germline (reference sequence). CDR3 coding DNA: TGCAGTGCTAACAGGCAAGAGACCCAGTACTTC. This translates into CSANRQETQYF.

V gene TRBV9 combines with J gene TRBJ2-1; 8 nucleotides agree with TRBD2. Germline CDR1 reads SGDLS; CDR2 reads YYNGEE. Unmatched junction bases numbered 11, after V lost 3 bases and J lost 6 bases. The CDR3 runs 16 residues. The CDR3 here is CASSALWSGGGNEQFF. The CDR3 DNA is TGTGCCAGCAGCGCCCTGTGGAGCGGGGGTGGCAATGAGCAGTTCTTC.

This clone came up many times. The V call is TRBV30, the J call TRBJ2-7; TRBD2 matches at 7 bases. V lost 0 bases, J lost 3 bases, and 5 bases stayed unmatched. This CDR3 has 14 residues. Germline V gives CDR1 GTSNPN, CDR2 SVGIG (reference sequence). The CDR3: CAWSVLGEGYEQYF. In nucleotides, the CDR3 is TGTGCCTGGAGTGTACTTGGGGAGGGCTACGAGCAGTACTTC.

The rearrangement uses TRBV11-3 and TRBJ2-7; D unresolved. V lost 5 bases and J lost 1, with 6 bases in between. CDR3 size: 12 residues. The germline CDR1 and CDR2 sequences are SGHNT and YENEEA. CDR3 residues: CASSRFSYEQYV. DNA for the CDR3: TGTGCCAGCAGCCGGTTTTCCTACGAGCAGTACGTC.

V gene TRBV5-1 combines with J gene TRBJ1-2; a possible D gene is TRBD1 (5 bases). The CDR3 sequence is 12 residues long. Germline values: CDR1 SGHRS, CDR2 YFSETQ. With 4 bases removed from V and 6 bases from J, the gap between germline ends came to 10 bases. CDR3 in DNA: TGCGCCAGCAGCCCGCGGGGGGATGGCTACACCTTC. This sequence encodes CASSPRGDGYTF.

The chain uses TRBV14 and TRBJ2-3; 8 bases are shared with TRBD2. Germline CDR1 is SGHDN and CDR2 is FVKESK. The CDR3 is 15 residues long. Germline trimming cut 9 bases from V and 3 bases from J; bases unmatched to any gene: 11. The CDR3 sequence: CASSYSGSSTDTQYF. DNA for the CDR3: TGTGCCAGTTCCTACAGCGGGAGTTCGACAGATACGCAGTATTTT.

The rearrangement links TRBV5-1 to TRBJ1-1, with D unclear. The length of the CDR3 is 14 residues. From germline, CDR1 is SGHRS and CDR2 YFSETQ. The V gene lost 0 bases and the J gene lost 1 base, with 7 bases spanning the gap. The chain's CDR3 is CASSLEFRNTEAFF. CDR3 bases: TGCGCCAGCAGCTTGGAGTTCCGGAACACTGAAGCTTTCTTT.

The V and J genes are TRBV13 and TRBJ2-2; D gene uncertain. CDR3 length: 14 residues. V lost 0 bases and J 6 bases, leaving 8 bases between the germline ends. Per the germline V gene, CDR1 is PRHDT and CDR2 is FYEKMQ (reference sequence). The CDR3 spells CASSLGRRAGELFF. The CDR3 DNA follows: TGTGCCAGCAGCTTAGGCCGTAGGGCCGGGGAGCTGTTTTTT.

CDR3 residues: CASSPQIRVAYGYTF. The CDR3 region has the DNA TGTGCCAGCAGCCCCCAGATCCGGGTGGCTTATGGCTACACCTTC. The chain is built from TRBV7-9 and TRBJ1-2; D remains unclear. The CDR3 is 15 residues long. V gave up 5 bases and J gave up 5 bases, with 18 bases separating them. CDR1 is SEHNR, CDR2 FQNEAQ, per germline (reference sequence).

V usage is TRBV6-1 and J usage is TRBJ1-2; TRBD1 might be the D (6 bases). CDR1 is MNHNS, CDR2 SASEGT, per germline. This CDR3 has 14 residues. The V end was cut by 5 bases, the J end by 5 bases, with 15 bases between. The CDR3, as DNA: TGTGCCAGCAGTCCTCGGACAGATCGGTATGGCTACACCTTC. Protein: CASSPRTDRYGYTF.

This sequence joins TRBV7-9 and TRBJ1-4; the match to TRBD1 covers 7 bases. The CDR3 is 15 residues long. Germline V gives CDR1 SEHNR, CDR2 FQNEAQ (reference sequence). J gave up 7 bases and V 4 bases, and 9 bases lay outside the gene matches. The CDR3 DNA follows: TGTGCCAGCAGCTCATCACAGGGGATGGTTGAAAAACTGTTTTTT. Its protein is CASSSSQGMVEKLFF.

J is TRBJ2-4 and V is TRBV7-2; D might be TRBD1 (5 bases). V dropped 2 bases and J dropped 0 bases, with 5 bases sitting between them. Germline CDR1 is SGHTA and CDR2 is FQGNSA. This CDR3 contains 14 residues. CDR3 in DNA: TGTGCCAGCAGCTTAAGGGGAGCCAAAAACATTCAGTACTTC. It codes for CASSLRGAKNIQYF.

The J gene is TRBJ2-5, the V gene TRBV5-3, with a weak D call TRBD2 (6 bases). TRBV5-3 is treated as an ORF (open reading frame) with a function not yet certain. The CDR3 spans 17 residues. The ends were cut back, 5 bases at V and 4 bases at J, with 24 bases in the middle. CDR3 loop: CARRNPGDETTRETQYF. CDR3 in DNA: TGTGCCAGAAGGAACCCGGGGGATGAAACGACCCGAGAGACCCAGTACTTC.

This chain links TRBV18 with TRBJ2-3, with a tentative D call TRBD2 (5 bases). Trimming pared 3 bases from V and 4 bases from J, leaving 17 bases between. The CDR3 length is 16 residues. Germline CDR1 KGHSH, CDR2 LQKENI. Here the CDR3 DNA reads TGTGCCAGCTCACCCCGTCCCGAGCTAGCATCAGATACGCAGTATTTT. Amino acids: CASSPRPELASDTQYF.

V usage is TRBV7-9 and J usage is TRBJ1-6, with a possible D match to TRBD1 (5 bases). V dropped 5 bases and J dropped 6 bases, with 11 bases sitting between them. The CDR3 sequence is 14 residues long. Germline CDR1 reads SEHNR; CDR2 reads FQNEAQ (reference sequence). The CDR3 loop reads CASSPRETNSPLHF. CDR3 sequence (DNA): TGTGCCAGCAGCCCCAGGGAGACTAATTCACCCCTCCACTTT.